This T cell receptor beta chain was documented in a study of T-cell memory formation after mild COVID-19. Study results and caveats: Memory sampled before infection contained some responding clones, suggesting cross-reactive memory joined.

Comment on this clonotype: No antigen is known for it.

From the 5' RACE reads, TCRdb called clonotypes with MiXCR, one entry per CDR3 protein. The data hold about 260,000 distinct CDR3 sequences, with around 8% observed a single time. This CDR3 spans 16 amino acids. Germline assignment: CDR1 SEHNR and CDR2 FQNEAQ (reference sequence). Trimming pared 7 bases from V and 0 bases from J, leaving 16 bases between. The sample taken for sequencing was PBMCs or a T cell subset sorted from them (not recorded which). The sequence derives from a man aged 18 to 29 who had mild COVID-19 (a few samples of this study predate the infection). Cell type and time point are not known. The genes are TRBV7-9 and TRBJ2-1; D ambiguous. The CDR3 protein is CASTPGGESSYNEQFF. In DNA, the CDR3 is TGTGCCAGCACCCCAGGTGGGGAAAGCTCCTACAATGAGCAGTTCTTC.